A selection of T cell receptor beta chains follows, all from one sample in a study of beta chain features in type 1 diabetes. TCRdb's copy holds only in-frame clones and misses some; the assay was immunoSEQ multiplex PCR. The profile shows about 400,000 clones, around 13% of them singletons. Sequenced material: naive CD4+ T cells from blood. These receptor sequences come from a woman younger than 35 with type 1 diabetes. Both conserved end residues are part of each CDR3. A D gene is named only where the DNA matches it firmly. For some rows the clone size is stated as once, few or many, or as a class when expanded; others skip it.

cdr3_aa | cdr3_nt | j_call | v_call | d_call | clone_size
CASSPAGGSTDTQYF | TGTGCCAGCAGCCCCGCGGGCGGGAGCACAGATACGCAGTATTTT | TRBJ2-3 | TRBV4-2 | - | -
CASSFDFGSYNEQFF | TGTGCCAGCAGCTTCGACTTCGGCTCCTACAATGAGCAGTTCTTC | TRBJ2-1 | TRBV5-4 | - | -
CASSATSGRASADTQYF | TGTGCCAGCAGCGCGACTAGCGGGAGGGCCTCAGCAGATACGCAGTATTTT | TRBJ2-3 | TRBV9 | TRBD2 | -
CASSLTGRTGELFF | TGTGCCAGCAGCCTGACAGGGAGGACCGGGGAGCTGTTTTTT | TRBJ2-2 | TRBV7-9 | - | few
CAISGTGGGNTIYF | TGTGCCATCAGTGGGACAGGGGGTGGAAACACCATATATTTT | TRBJ1-3 | TRBV10-3 | TRBD1 | few
CASSGQRGAWETQYF | TGTGCCAGCAGCGGTCAGCGGGGGGCCTGGGAGACCCAGTACTTC | TRBJ2-5 | TRBV2 | TRBD2 | few
CASSPREAFF | TGTGCCAGCAGCCCAAGGGAGGCTTTCTTT | TRBJ1-1 | TRBV7-9 | - | -
CASSYSRQTGELFF | TGTGCCAGCAGTTACTCGAGACAGACCGGGGAGCTGTTTTTT | TRBJ2-2 | TRBV6-5 | - | -
CASSVFVEGYDYGYTF | TGTGCCAGCAGCGTATTCGTAGAGGGATACGACTATGGCTACACCTTC | TRBJ1-2 | TRBV9 | - | -
CASSLEASGSLSSYNEQFF | TGCGCCAGCAGCTTGGAGGCTAGCGGGTCCCTAAGCTCCTACAATGAGCAGTTCTTC | TRBJ2-1 | TRBV5-1 | TRBD2 | -
CASELVVYEQYF | TGTGCCAGCGAGCTAGTTGTCTACGAGCAGTACTTC | TRBJ2-7 | TRBV2 | - | few
CASSLPTGGKETQYF | TGTGCCAGCAGCCTCCCTACCGGGGGAAAAGAGACCCAGTACTTC | TRBJ2-5 | TRBV7-9 | - | -
CASSSRGNAEAFF | TGCGCCAGCAGCTCCAGGGGGAACGCTGAAGCTTTCTTT | TRBJ1-1 | TRBV5-1 | TRBD1 | few
CASSPNRANTGELFF | TGTGCCAGCAGCCCTAACAGGGCCAACACCGGGGAGCTGTTTTTT | TRBJ2-2 | TRBV11-2 | - | -
CASSLPQGEAFF | TGTGCCAGCAGCTTACCACAGGGTGAAGCTTTCTTT | TRBJ1-1 | TRBV5-6 | - | few
CASSSGGTAGNTIYF | TGCGCCAGCAGCAGTGGCGGGACAGCAGGAAACACCATATATTTT | TRBJ1-3 | TRBV5-1 | TRBD1 | few
CASSQDAYTHPYEQYF | TGCGCCAGCAGCCAAGATGCCTATACCCACCCCTACGAGCAGTACTTC | TRBJ2-7 | TRBV4-3 | - | -
CASSPGTANVLTF | TGCGCCAGCAGCCCCGGGACAGCCAACGTCCTGACTTTC | TRBJ2-6 | TRBV5-1 | - | -
CASSLAGTGANGYTF | TGCGCCAGCAGCTTGGCCGGGACAGGTGCCAATGGCTACACCTTC | TRBJ1-2 | TRBV5-1 | TRBD1 | -
CATSRDRDRGHTGYTF | TGTGCCACCAGCAGAGATCGCGACAGGGGGCATACTGGCTACACCTTC | TRBJ1-2 | TRBV15 | TRBD1 | -
CASRRGPGANVLTF | TGTGCCAGTCGGCGGGGACCTGGGGCCAACGTCCTGACTTTC | TRBJ2-6 | TRBV6-5 | - | -
CSVEDRHRGEKLFF | TGCAGCGTTGAAGATCGGCACCGGGGGGAAAAACTGTTTTTT | TRBJ1-4 | TRBV29-1 | - | few
CASSISGGSGYTF | TGTGCCAGCAGTATCTCTGGGGGCTCTGGCTACACCTTC | TRBJ1-2 | TRBV25-1 | - | -
CASSSLRVRSPYEQYF | TGTGCCAGCAGCTCCCTTCGGGTTCGCAGCCCCTACGAGCAGTACTTC | TRBJ2-7 | TRBV11-2 | - | few
CASSFRETQYF | TGTGCCAGCAGCTTCAGGGAGACCCAGTACTTC | TRBJ2-5 | TRBV7-2 | - | -
CASIPASGGRNIQYF | TGTGCCAGCATCCCGGCTAGCGGGGGGAGGAACATTCAGTACTTC | TRBJ2-4 | TRBV6-6 | TRBD2 | few
CASSPLGGRGSYEQYF | TGCGCCAGCAGCCCGCTAGGCGGGAGGGGCTCCTACGAGCAGTACTTC | TRBJ2-7 | TRBV5-1 | TRBD2 | few
CASSWGLTSTDTQYF | TGTGCCAGCAGCTGGGGACTAACTAGCACAGATACGCAGTATTTT | TRBJ2-3 | TRBV7-2 | TRBD2 | -